The 14 T cell receptor beta chains reported below all come from one sample, sequenced in a study of T cell repertoires in cytomegalovirus infection. Their target antigens are unknown. TCRdb reprocessed the reads via MiXCR and lists one record per CDR3 protein. The profile shows some 940,000 distinct CDR3 sequences, 31% of them singletons. The sample consisted of cultured CD8+ T cells from PBMCs, taken from culture after CMV antigen stimulation. These receptors originate from a human donor in good health (CMV status not recorded). Some clones in this sample may be carry-over from other donors' samples.

This clonotype was found a few times. The J gene is TRBJ2-2, the V gene TRBV6-1; D not certain. Germline V gene data show CDR1 as MNHNS and CDR2 as SASEGT. The V end lost 1 base, the J end lost 1 base, and 7 bases lay between the germline ends. CDR3 length: 15 amino acids. The CDR3 nucleotides are TGTGCCAGCAGTGAAGAATACTGGAACACCGGGGAGCTGTTTTTT. Encoded protein: CASSEEYWNTGELFF.

This rearrangement joins TRBV12-5 to TRBJ2-7; D is unclear. Trimming took 1 base from V and 5 from J, leaving 12 bases between them. The germline CDR1 and CDR2 sequences are LGHNT and FRNRAP. The CDR3 covers 14 residues. CDR3 amino acids: CASGLAGPANEQYF. CDR3 DNA: TGTGCTAGTGGTTTGGCCGGCCCTGCGAACGAGCAGTACTTC.

The chain has TRBV7-6 and TRBJ2-3; perhaps TRBD2 as D (6 bases). The ends were cut back, 5 bases at V and 2 bases at J, with 11 bases in the middle. The CDR3 covers 14 residues. Germline CDR1 is SGHVS and CDR2 is FNYEAQ. CDR3: CASSRREHTDTQYF. In DNA form, the CDR3 reads TGTGCCAGCAGCCGTCGGGAGCACACAGATACGCAGTATTTT.

This clonotype was counted only a few times. V and J are TRBV27 and TRBJ2-3; D is possibly TRBD1 or TRBD2 (5 bases each). V dropped 5 bases and J dropped 4 bases, with 13 bases sitting between them. CDR3 length: 14 amino acids. CDR1 and CDR2 from the germline V gene are MNHEY and SMNVEV (reference sequence). The CDR3 is CASSLSRGADTQYF. Here the CDR3 DNA reads TGTGCCAGCAGTCTCTCTCGAGGGGCAGATACGCAGTATTTT.

Comments on this clonotype: A much larger clone lies one base from this, so it may be a read error. The rearrangement links TRBV7-8 to TRBJ1-2; no definite D call. Germline loops: CDR1 SGHVS, CDR2 FQNEAQ. The CDR3 is 17 amino acids. CDR3 loop: CVSSLVSGRPENYGYTF. CDR3 DNA: TGTGTCAGCAGCTTAGTGTCCGGAAGACCTGAAAACTATGGCTACACCTTC.

The J gene is TRBJ1-1, the V gene TRBV6-2 or TRBV6-3; no definite D call. The CDR3 is 14 residues long. Germline V gives CDR1 MNHEY, CDR2 SVGEGT. V was trimmed by 2 bases and J by 0 bases, leaving 7 bases between them. The CDR3 region is CASSYLNLNTEAFF. DNA for the CDR3: TGTGCCAGCAGTTACCTGAATTTGAACACTGAAGCTTTCTTT.

The sample holds a few counts of this clonotype. V gene TRBV6-6 combines with J gene TRBJ1-1; D possibly corresponds to TRBD1 (5 bases). The V end lost 7 bases, the J end lost 0 bases, and 9 bases lay between the germline ends. This CDR3 has 13 residues. Germline CDR1 is MNHNY and CDR2 is SVGAGI (reference sequence). The CDR3 reads CASIGTLNTEAFF. The CDR3 DNA sequence: TGTGCCAGCATTGGGACCCTGAACACTGAAGCTTTCTTT.

The V gene is TRBV11-2, the J gene TRBJ2-1; TRBD2 aligns across 8 bases. There are 17 residues in the CDR3. Unmatched junction bases numbered 16, after V lost 4 bases and J lost 8 bases. CDR1 SGHAT and CDR2 FQNNGV come from the germline V gene. CDR3 amino acids: CASSWYGGGNTADEQFF. The CDR3, as DNA: TGTGCCAGCAGCTGGTACGGGGGGGGGAACACCGCGGATGAGCAGTTCTTC.

In its sample, this clonotype was seen a few times. This chain joins TRBV4-1 and TRBJ1-2; TRBD1 is a possible D gene (6 bases). The CDR3 loop spans 15 amino acids. Germline V gene data show CDR1 as MGHRA and CDR2 as YSYEKL. Between the trimmed V and J ends, which lost 2 bases and 0 bases, there was a span of 10 bases. The CDR3 sequence is CASSQRGTPNYGYTF. The CDR3, as DNA: TGCGCCAGCAGCCAACGAGGGACACCTAACTATGGCTACACCTTC.

Concerning this clonotype: Since the CDR3 does not end with the conserved phenylalanine or tryptophan, this likely comes from a read error. This chain links TRBV19 with TRBJ1-1; D remains unclear. CDR1 is LNHDA, CDR2 SQIVND, per germline (reference sequence). V lost 5 bases to trimming and J lost 9 bases, with 7 bases between them. This CDR3 spans 10 amino acids. CDR3: CASSLGQAFI. The DNA of the CDR3 is TGTGCCAGTAGTCTCGGTCAAGCTTTCATT.

This chain uses TRBV9 with TRBJ1-4, with D tentatively TRBD1 (5 bases). This CDR3 has 15 amino acids. V shed 4 bases and J shed 4 bases, with 14 bases lying between them. Germline loops: CDR1 SGDLS, CDR2 YYNGEE. The CDR3 DNA sequence: TGTGCCAGCAGCTCCCGGGGGGGAAGTAATGAAAAACTGTTTTTT. This encodes CASSSRGGSNEKLFF.

This clonotype was observed many times. This chain uses TRBV7-9 with TRBJ1-2; D gene uncertain. This CDR3 contains 20 residues. Trimming left V 3 bases short and J 4 bases short, with 30 bases between. CDR1 SEHNR and CDR2 FQNEAQ come from the germline V gene (reference sequence). Here the CDR3 DNA reads TGTGCCAGCAGCTTTATTAGGTTTGAGCCCATGCCCGGAACTCCCTATGGCTACACCTTC. Its translation is CASSFIRFEPMPGTPYGYTF.

The table lists this clonotype with a few counts. CDR3 region: CASSIAPWANQPQHF. The CDR3 DNA reads TGTGCCAGCAGCATAGCACCCTGGGCAAATCAGCCCCAGCATTTT. The genes are TRBV6-5 and TRBJ1-5; D uncertain. The V and J ends lost 6 bases and 4 bases respectively, with 16 bases between them. This CDR3 has 15 amino acids. Germline CDR1 reads MNHEY; CDR2 reads SVGAGI.

The J gene is TRBJ2-1, the V gene TRBV7-9; 10 bases are shared with TRBD1. This CDR3 comprises 17 residues. Germline lookup yields CDR1 SEHNR and CDR2 FQNEAQ (reference sequence). Trimming removed 8 bases from V and 8 bases from J; junction bases left unmatched: 18. This CDR3 reads CASCSMTGTGVFHEQFF. The CDR3 nucleotides are TGTGCCAGCTGCTCGATGACAGGGACAGGGGTTTTTCATGAGCAGTTCTTC.